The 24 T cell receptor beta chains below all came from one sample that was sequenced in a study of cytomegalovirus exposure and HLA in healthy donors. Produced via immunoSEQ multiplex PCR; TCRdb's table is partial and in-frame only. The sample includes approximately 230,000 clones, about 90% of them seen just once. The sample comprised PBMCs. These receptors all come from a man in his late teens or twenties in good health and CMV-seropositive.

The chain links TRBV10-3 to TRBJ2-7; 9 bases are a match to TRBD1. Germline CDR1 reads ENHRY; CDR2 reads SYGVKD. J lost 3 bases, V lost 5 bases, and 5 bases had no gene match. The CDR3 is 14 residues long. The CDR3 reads CAISPGQGYYEQYF. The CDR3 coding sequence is TGTGCCATCAGTCCGGGACAGGGATACTACGAGCAGTACTTC.

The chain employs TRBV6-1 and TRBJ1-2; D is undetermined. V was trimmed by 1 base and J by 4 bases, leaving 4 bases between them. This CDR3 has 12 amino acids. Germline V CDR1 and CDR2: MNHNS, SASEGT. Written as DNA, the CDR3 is TGTGCCAGCAGTGAAGTTGCCTATGGCTACACCTTC. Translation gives CASSEVAYGYTF.

The CDR3 bases are TGTGCCAGCTCACCAACCAATGGGGAAGGCGAGCAGTACTTC. As protein: CASSPTNGEGEQYF. The chain couples TRBV18 to TRBJ2-7; D unclear. Deletions cut 2 bases from V and 6 bases from J, with 14 bases between. This CDR3 is built from 14 residues. Germline CDR1 KGHSH, CDR2 LQKENI.

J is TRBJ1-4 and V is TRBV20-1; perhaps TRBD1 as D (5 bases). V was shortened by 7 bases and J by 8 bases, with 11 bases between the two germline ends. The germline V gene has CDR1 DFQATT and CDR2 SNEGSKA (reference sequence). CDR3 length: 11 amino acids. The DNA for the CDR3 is TGCAGTGTTCAACGGGGGGAAAAACTGTTTTTT. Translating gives CSVQRGEKLFF.

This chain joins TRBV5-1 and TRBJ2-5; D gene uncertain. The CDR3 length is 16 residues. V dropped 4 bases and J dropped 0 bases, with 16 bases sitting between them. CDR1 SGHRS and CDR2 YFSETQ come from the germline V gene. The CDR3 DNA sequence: TGCGCCAGCAGCCACTTGGGGATGGGGTACCAAGAGACCCAGTACTTC. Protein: CASSHLGMGYQETQYF.

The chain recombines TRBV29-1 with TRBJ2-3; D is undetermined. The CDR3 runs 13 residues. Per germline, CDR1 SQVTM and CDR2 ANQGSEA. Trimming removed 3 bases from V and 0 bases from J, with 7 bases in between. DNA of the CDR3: TGCAGCGTTGACTACGCTAGCACAGATACGCAGTATTTT. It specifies CSVDYASTDTQYF.

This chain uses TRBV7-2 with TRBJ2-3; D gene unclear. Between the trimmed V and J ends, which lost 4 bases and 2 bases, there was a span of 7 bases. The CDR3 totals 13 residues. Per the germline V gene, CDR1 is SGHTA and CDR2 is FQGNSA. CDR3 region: CASSSSATDTQYF. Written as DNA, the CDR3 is TGTGCCAGCAGCTCATCGGCCACAGATACGCAGTATTTT. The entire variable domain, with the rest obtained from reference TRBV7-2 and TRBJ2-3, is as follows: GAGVSQSPSNKVTEKGKDVELRCDPISGHTALYWYRQSLGQGLEFLIYFQGNSAPDKSGLPSDRFSAERTGGSVSTLTIQRTQQEDSAVYLCASSSSATDTQYFGPGTRLTVL.

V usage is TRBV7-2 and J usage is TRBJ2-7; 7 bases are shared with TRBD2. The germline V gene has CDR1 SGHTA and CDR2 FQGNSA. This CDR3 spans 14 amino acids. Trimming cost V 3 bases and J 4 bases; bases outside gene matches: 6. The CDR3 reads CASSFEGGPYEQYF. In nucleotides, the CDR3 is TGTGCCAGCAGCTTTGAGGGAGGGCCTTACGAGCAGTACTTC.

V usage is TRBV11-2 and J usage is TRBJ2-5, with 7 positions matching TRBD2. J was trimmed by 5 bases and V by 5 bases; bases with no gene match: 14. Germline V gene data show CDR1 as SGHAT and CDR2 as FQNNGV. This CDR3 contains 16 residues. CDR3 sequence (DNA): TGTGCCAGCAGCCCCTCGCTGTCGGGGAGGGAGGAGACCCAGTACTTC. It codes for CASSPSLSGREETQYF.

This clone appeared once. For the CDR3, the DNA is TGTGCCAGCAGCCAGTCATTTACCTCCTACAATGAGCAGTTCTTC. This translates into CASSQSFTSYNEQFF. V and J are TRBV2 and TRBJ2-1; D unresolved. V was clipped by 6 bases and J by 0 bases, with 12 bases between them. The length of the CDR3 is 15 residues. Germline V CDR1 and CDR2: SNHLY, FYNNEI.

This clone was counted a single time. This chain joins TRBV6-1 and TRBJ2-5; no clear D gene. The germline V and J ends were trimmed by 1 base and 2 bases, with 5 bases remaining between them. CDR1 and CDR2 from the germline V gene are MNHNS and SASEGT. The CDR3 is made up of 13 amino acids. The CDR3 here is CASSEVYQETQYF. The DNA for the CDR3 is TGTGCCAGCAGTGAAGTGTATCAAGAGACCCAGTACTTC.

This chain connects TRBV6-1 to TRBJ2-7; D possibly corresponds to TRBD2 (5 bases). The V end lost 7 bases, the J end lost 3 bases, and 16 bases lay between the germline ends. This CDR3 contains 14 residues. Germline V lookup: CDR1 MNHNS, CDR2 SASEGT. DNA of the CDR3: TGTGCCAGCATCGCGGACTTAGCAAACTACGAGCAGTACTTC. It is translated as CASIADLANYEQYF.

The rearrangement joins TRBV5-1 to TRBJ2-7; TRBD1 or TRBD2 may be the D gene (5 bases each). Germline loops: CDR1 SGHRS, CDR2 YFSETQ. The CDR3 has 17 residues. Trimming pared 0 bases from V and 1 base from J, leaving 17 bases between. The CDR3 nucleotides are TGCGCCAGCAGCTTGGGGGGCCCGACGGGGAAGTCCTACGAGCAGTACTTC. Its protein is CASSLGGPTGKSYEQYF.

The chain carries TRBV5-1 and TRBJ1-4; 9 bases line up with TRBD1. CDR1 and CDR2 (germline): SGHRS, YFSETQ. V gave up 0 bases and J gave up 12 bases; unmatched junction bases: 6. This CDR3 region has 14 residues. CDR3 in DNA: TGCGCCAGCAGCTTGGGGGGACAGGGTAGCGAACTGTTTTTT. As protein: CASSLGGQGSELFF.

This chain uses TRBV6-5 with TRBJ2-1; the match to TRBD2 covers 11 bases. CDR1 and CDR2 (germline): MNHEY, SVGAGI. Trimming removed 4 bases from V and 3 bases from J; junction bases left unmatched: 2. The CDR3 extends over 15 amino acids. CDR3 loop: CASSLTSGIYNEQFF. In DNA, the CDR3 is TGTGCCAGCAGTTTGACTAGCGGGATCTACAATGAGCAGTTCTTC.

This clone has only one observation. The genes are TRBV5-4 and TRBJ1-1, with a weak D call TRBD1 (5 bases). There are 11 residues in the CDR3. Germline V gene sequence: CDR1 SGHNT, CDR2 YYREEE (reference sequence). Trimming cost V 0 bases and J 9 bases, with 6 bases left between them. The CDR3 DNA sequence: TGTGCCAGCAGCTTGGAGGGGAAAGCTTTCTTT. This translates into CASSLEGKAFF.

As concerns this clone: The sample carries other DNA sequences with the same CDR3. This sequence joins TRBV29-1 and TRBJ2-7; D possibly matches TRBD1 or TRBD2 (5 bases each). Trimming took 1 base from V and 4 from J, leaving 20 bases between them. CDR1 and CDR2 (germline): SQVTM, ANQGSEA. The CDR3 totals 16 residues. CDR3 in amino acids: CSVEASEGWGSYEQYF. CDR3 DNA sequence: TGCAGCGTTGAAGCTTCCGAGGGATGGGGGTCTTACGAGCAGTACTTC.

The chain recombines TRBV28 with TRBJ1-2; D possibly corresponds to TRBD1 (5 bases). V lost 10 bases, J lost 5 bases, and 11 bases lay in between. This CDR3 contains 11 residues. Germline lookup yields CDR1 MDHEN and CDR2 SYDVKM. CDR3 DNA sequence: TGTGCCACCGATCAGGGATATGGCTACACCTTC. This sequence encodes CATDQGYGYTF.

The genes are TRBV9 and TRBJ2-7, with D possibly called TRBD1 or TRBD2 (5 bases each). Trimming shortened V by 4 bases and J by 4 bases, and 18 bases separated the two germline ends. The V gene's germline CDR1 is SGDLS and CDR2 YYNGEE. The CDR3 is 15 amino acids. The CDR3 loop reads CASSPVGVGPYEQYF. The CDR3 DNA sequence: TGTGCCAGCAGCCCCGTGGGGGTAGGACCTTACGAGCAGTACTTC.

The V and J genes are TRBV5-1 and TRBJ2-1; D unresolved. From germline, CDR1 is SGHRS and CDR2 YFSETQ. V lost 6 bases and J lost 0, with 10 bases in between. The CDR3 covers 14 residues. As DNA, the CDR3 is TGCGCCAGCAATGCGGCAGTCTCCTACAATGAGCAGTTCTTC. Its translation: CASNAAVSYNEQFF.

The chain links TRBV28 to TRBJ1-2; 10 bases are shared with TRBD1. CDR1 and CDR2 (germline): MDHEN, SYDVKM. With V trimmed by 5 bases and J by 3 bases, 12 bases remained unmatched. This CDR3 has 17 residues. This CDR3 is CASSRVPGQGTYYGYTF. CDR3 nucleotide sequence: TGTGCCAGCAGTCGTGTCCCGGGACAGGGGACTTACTATGGCTACACCTTC.

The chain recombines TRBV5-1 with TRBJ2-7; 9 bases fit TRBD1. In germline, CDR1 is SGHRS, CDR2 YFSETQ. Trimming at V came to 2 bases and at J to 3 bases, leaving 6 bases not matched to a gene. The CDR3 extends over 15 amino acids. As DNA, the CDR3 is TGCGCCAGCAGCTTAGTAACAGGGGGCGTCTACGAGCAGTACTTC. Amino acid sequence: CASSLVTGGVYEQYF.

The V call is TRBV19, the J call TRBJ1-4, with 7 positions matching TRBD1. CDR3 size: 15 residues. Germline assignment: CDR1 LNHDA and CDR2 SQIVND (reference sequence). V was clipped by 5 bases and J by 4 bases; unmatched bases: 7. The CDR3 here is CASSDTGAGNEKLFF. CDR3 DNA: TGTGCCAGTAGTGATACAGGGGCCGGTAATGAAAAACTGTTTTTT.

In nucleotides, the CDR3 is TGCGCCAGCAGCTTGGGGCCCCTCGGGACCCAGTACTTC. As protein: CASSLGPLGTQYF. The V gene is TRBV5-1, the J gene TRBJ2-5; D remains unclear. Trimming pared 0 bases from V and 7 bases from J, leaving 10 bases between. The length of the CDR3 is 13 residues. Germline V gene data show CDR1 as SGHRS and CDR2 as YFSETQ.